Listed below are T cell receptor beta chains from one sample, sequenced in a study of identical twins. TCRdb reanalysed the 5' RACE reads using MiXCR and keeps one entry per CDR3 protein. The sample lists 1,800,000 or so distinct CDR3 sequences; around 33% were seen once. The sequencing input was cord blood. The receptors were sampled from a newborn girl in good health. CDR3s include the opening cysteine and the closing phenylalanine or tryptophan. Each record gives: V gene, clone size, J gene, D gene, CDR3 DNA, CDR3 protein. D genes are given only for firm matches. Clone size appears in some rows only: once, few, many, or a class for an expanded clone.

TRBV28	NA	TRBJ1-2	TRBD1	TGTGCCAGCAGTTTTCAGACAGGGGCTAACTATGGCTACACCTTC	CASSFQTGANYGYTF
TRBV7-8	NA	TRBJ2-7	NA	TGTGCCAGCAGCTTCCGCAGGGTCCCCTACGAGCAGTACTTC	CASSFRRVPYEQYF
TRBV20-1	NA	TRBJ1-1	NA	TGCAGTGCCAAGAGGGGGGGGAACACTGAAGCTTTCTTT	CSAKRGGNTEAFF
TRBV6-5	NA	TRBJ2-7	TRBD1	TGTGCCAGCAGCTACGCCGGGACAGGGACCTACGAGCAGTACTTC	CASSYAGTGTYEQYF
TRBV12-3/TRBV12-4	NA	TRBJ2-1	TRBD2	TGTGCCAGCAGTCCACTACCGGGACTAGCGGAAACGGATGAGCAGTTCTTC	CASSPLPGLAETDEQFF
TRBV5-1	NA	TRBJ2-6	NA	TGCGCCAGCAGCTTGGGACGTAACTCTGGGGCCAACGTCCTGACTTTC	CASSLGRNSGANVLTF
TRBV29-1	NA	TRBJ2-1	NA	TGCAGCGCCGCACTTTGGACCGGTCCCAATGAGCAGTTCTTC	CSAALWTGPNEQFF
TRBV5-1	NA	TRBJ1-6	NA	TGCGCCAGCGGGACAAGCGGTAATTCACCCCTCCACTTT	CASGTSGNSPLHF
TRBV27	NA	TRBJ2-1	NA	TGTGCCAGCAGTACTCCTCTAGCGGAGCAGTTCTTC	CASSTPLAEQFF
TRBV2	many	TRBJ1-6	NA	TGTGCCAGCAGTGATAGAAGCTCCTATAATTCACCCCTCCACTTT	CASSDRSSYNSPLHF
TRBV11-2	NA	TRBJ2-7	TRBD2	TGTGCCAGCAGCTTGGACCTAGCGGGGAACTACGAGCAGTACTTC	CASSLDLAGNYEQYF
TRBV5-1	NA	TRBJ1-1	TRBD1	TGCGCCAGCAGCTTGATAGGGGGCCGGGACACTGAAGCTTTCTTT	CASSLIGGRDTEAFF
TRBV20-1	few	TRBJ1-2	NA	TGCAGTGCTAGACCAAGAGGCGAGGGAACTTATGGCTACACCTTC	CSARPRGEGTYGYTF
TRBV18	NA	TRBJ2-1	NA	TGTGCCAGCTCACCACGGGTGGGGGCGGAGATCAATGAGCAGTTCTTC	CASSPRVGAEINEQFF
TRBV14	NA	TRBJ2-7	NA	TGTGCCAGCAGCCAACAGACCCGTCATCGGGACGAGCAGTACTTC	CASSQQTRHRDEQYF
TRBV5-1	NA	TRBJ2-7	NA	TGCGCCAGCAGTCTGACGTCCTCCCAAAAGATCGAGCAGTACTTC	CASSLTSSQKIEQYF
TRBV2	NA	TRBJ2-2	TRBD2	TGTGCCAGGGGACTAACGAACACCGGGGAGCTGTTTTTT	CARGLTNTGELFF